The entry that follows covers one TCR beta chain sequence. This entry comes from a study of blood T cell repertoires in COVID-19. Study information: Sites in the United States, Italy and Spain provided acute and convalescent COVID-19 samples. PBMCs, B-cell-depleted T cells, or T cells provided the cDNA or gDNA that made up the material.

Original analysis: Reference gene primer amplification gave nucleated cell count estimates. Repertoires were generated with immunoSEQ multiplex PCR, while TCRdb's copy carries only in-frame clones and drops some. V and J calls and clone size are those listed in that table; D and trimming were worked out from the DNA. The table shows under 90,000 clones, with 70% to 75% occurring only once. The V end lost 2 bases, the J end lost 2 bases, and 8 bases lay between the germline ends. The CDR3 spans 14 residues. CDR1 is MNHEY, CDR2 SMNVEV, per germline (reference sequence). The receptor's source is a man between 45 and 60 years old with active or convalescent COVID-19. V and J are TRBV27 and TRBJ2-3; D possibly corresponds to TRBD1 (5 bases). The sample consisted of peripheral blood. The CDR3 DNA follows: TGTGCCAGCAGTTTAACCAGGGTCACAGATACGCAGTATTTT. Translation gives CASSLTRVTDTQYF.